One sample yielded the 17 T cell receptor beta chains listed below, sequenced in a study of shared clonotypes between healthy human individuals. TCRdb's copy holds only in-frame clones and misses some; the assay was immunoSEQ multiplex PCR. The table shows fewer than 850,000 clones, with approximately 75% occurring only once. Sequenced input: memory CD4+ T cells sorted from blood. Subset in this sample: CD45RA-negative fraction. The receptors here all came from a woman in her twenties or thirties in good health.

The sample holds a few counts of this clone. The J gene is TRBJ1-2, the V gene TRBV28; D unclear. With 7 bases removed from V and 4 bases from J, the gap between germline ends came to 10 bases. This CDR3 spans 12 amino acids. Germline V CDR1 and CDR2: MDHEN, SYDVKM. CDR3: CASTAKVYGYTF. CDR3 bases: TGTGCCAGCACAGCGAAGGTCTATGGCTACACCTTC.

The CDR3 coding sequence is TGTGCCACCAGCAGTCGGGCGGAGGGATACGAGCAGTACTTC. It translates to CATSSRAEGYEQYF. The chain is built from TRBV15 and TRBJ2-7, with D possibly matching TRBD2 (6 bases). V was shortened by 3 bases and J by 4 bases, with 13 bases between the two germline ends. The CDR3 totals 14 residues. Germline loops: CDR1 LNHNV, CDR2 YYDKDF (reference sequence).

The DNA for the CDR3 is TGTGCCAGCAGCCCCTCCCCTGGACCCGGAAACACCATATATTTT. The encoded protein is CASSPSPGPGNTIYF. This chain connects TRBV6-1 to TRBJ1-3, with D uncertain. In germline, CDR1 is MNHNS, CDR2 SASEGT. This CDR3 contains 15 residues. Trimming pared 6 bases from V and 4 bases from J, leaving 16 bases between.

The chain recombines TRBV28 with TRBJ1-5; maybe TRBD1 (6 bases). The germline V gene has CDR1 MDHEN and CDR2 SYDVKM. V was pared by 7 bases and J by 6 bases, with 19 bases between. The CDR3 totals 15 residues. The CDR3 loop reads CASTDSQGKGQPQHF. CDR3 DNA: TGTGCCAGCACCGATAGCCAGGGGAAGGGTCAGCCCCAGCATTTT.

This clone appeared a few times. CDR3 region: CASSVFSGSGNTIYF. The CDR3 DNA follows: TGTGCCAGCAGCGTATTTAGCGGCTCTGGAAACACCATATATTTT. This chain links TRBV5-4 with TRBJ1-3; no firm D call. The CDR3 is 15 amino acids. Between the trimmed V and J ends, which lost 4 bases and 0 bases, there was a span of 11 bases. CDR1 is SGHNT and CDR2 is YYREEE in the germline V gene (reference sequence).

This clone was counted a single time. V and J are TRBV6-5 and TRBJ1-2; tentatively, D is TRBD1 (5 bases). Germline-derived CDR1 and CDR2 are MNHEY and SVGAGI. The ends were cut back, 6 bases at V and 2 bases at J, with 10 bases in the middle. This CDR3 is 13 amino acids long. The CDR3 DNA is TGTGCCAGCAGCAGGGACGGAAACTATGGCTACACCTTC. Amino acid sequence: CASSRDGNYGYTF.

This clone was recorded once. This chain connects TRBV28 to TRBJ2-3, with D perhaps TRBD1 (5 bases). Germline loops: CDR1 MDHEN, CDR2 SYDVKM. The CDR3 has 15 residues. Trimming took 6 bases from V and 1 from J, leaving 14 bases between them. The CDR3 loop reads CASRSRSRGTDTQYF. The CDR3, as DNA: TGTGCCAGCAGATCCCGCTCCAGGGGCACAGATACGCAGTATTTT. Full variable domain (remainder filled in from reference TRBV28 and TRBJ2-3): DVKVTQSSRYLVKRTGEKVFLECVQDMDHENMFWYRQDPGLGLRLIYFSYDVKMKEKGDIPEGYSVSREKKERFSLILESASTNQTSMYLCASRSRSRGTDTQYFGPGTRLTVL.

As concerns this clone: The same CDR3 is also encoded by other DNA sequences in this sample. The chain links TRBV28 to TRBJ1-1, with no clear D. Germline lookup yields CDR1 MDHEN and CDR2 SYDVKM. This CDR3 has 15 amino acids. Trimming removed 3 bases from V and 0 bases from J, with 11 bases in between. CDR3 sequence (DNA): TGTGCCAGCAGTTTTAGAGGGCATATGAACACTGAAGCTTTCTTT. It codes for CASSFRGHMNTEAFF.

The chain combines TRBV7-8 with TRBJ2-4; D is unclear. The length of the CDR3 is 15 residues. Deletions cut 5 bases from V and 0 bases from J, with 11 bases between. The germline V gene encodes CDR1 SGHVS and CDR2 FQNEAQ. The CDR3 loop reads CASSLSPLAKNIQYF. As DNA, the CDR3 is TGTGCCAGCAGCCTAAGCCCCTTAGCCAAAAACATTCAGTACTTC.

CDR3 protein: CASSYRPGGLGQPQHF. Written as DNA, the CDR3 is TGTGCCAGCAGTTACCGACCAGGGGGTTTGGGTCAGCCCCAGCATTTT. J is TRBJ1-5 and V is TRBV6-6; the match to TRBD1 covers 7 bases. This CDR3 comprises 16 residues. The germline CDR1 and CDR2 sequences are MNHNY and SVGAGI (reference sequence). V dropped 2 bases and J dropped 6; count of bases not matched to a gene: 10.

The table lists this clone with a few counts. The chain couples TRBV21-1 to TRBJ2-1. TRBV21-1 is a listed pseudogene. CDR3 length: 12 amino acids. Here the CDR3 DNA reads TGTGCTAGGGGGAGGTCAGACAATGAGCAGTTCTTC. Translation gives CARGRSDNEQFF.

V and J are TRBV7-9 and TRBJ2-1, with 14 bases matching TRBD2. After removal of 6 bases from V and 8 bases from J, the junction contained 6 bases not matched to a gene. CDR1 is SEHNR, CDR2 FQNEAQ, per germline (reference sequence). The CDR3 contains 15 residues. In DNA, the CDR3 is TGTGCCAGCAGTCCCCAGGGACTAGCGGGAGATGAGCAGTTCTTC. Its protein product is CASSPQGLAGDEQFF.

V and J are TRBV19 and TRBJ1-1; D possibly corresponds to TRBD1 (6 bases). V was pared by 6 bases and J by 5 bases, with 13 bases between. The germline CDR1 and CDR2 sequences are LNHDA and SQIVND (reference sequence). The CDR3 length is 13 residues. CDR3 sequence reads: CASRGTQGTEAFF. The CDR3 nucleotides read TGTGCCAGTAGGGGGACGCAGGGGACTGAAGCTTTCTTT. Full variable domain (remainder filled in from reference TRBV19 and TRBJ1-1): DGGITQSPKYLFRKEGQNVTLSCEQNLNHDAMYWYRQDPGQGLRLIYYSQIVNDFQKGDIAEGYSVSREKKESFPLTVTSAQKNPTAFYLCASRGTQGTEAFFGQGTRLTVV.

The chain couples TRBV6-5 to TRBJ1-2; D call uncertain. Germline V gene data show CDR1 as MNHEY and CDR2 as SVGAGI. V lost 3 bases, J lost 7 bases, and 12 bases lay in between. The CDR3 has 13 residues. CDR3 nucleotide sequence: TGTGCCAGCAGTTATTCCCAGAGAAGTGGCTACACCTTC. This encodes CASSYSQRSGYTF.

The CDR3 here is CATAGTPIWYEQFF. The CDR3 DNA sequence: TGTGCCACAGCCGGGACGCCAATCTGGTATGAGCAGTTCTTC. The chain uses TRBV2 and TRBJ2-1; D could derive from TRBD1 or TRBD2 (5 bases each). Germline CDR1 SNHLY, CDR2 FYNNEI. This CDR3 contains 14 residues. The V and J ends lost 10 bases and 8 bases respectively, with 21 bases between them.

The CDR3 DNA is TGTGCCAGCAGCAAAGACTTCCGGACAGGGGGGACAGAGACCCAGTACTTC. Translation gives CASSKDFRTGGTETQYF. V usage is TRBV7-9 and J usage is TRBJ2-5; 10 bases are a match to TRBD1. This CDR3 comprises 17 residues. The germline CDR1 and CDR2 sequences are SEHNR and FQNEAQ (reference sequence). V lost 5 bases and J lost 4; bases outside the gene matches: 13.

This chain joins TRBV5-1 and TRBJ1-2; D call uncertain. The CDR3 sequence is 13 residues long. The germline gives CDR1 SGHRS, CDR2 YFSETQ. V gave up 4 bases and J gave up 6 bases, with 13 bases separating them. The CDR3 sequence: CASSLGEGHGYTF. Here the CDR3 DNA reads TGCGCCAGCAGCCTCGGAGAGGGTCATGGCTACACCTTC.